Below, 22 T cell receptor beta chains from the same sample are listed, as sequenced in a study of T cells in Graves' hyperthyroidism and ophthalmopathy. RNA transcripts were the template for amplifying TCR beta CDR3 regions. Carried out on the TCR CDR3, a first-round RT-PCR used the HTBI primer set. TCRdb analysed the multiplex PCR reads with MiXCR anew, one entry per CDR3 protein. The table lists hundreds of thousands of distinct CDR3 sequences, under 25% of them singletons, with 34% in the top ten. The sequenced sample consisted of blood. The receptor source for this set is a man aged 25 to 40 with Graves' ophthalmopathy.

This clonotype has a handful of counts. The V call is TRBV11-2, the J call TRBJ2-3, with D perhaps TRBD2 (5 bases). V lost 1 base to trimming and J lost 3 bases, with 11 bases between them. Germline assignment: CDR1 SGHAT and CDR2 FQNNGV. This CDR3 contains 15 residues. CDR3 loop: CASSLAGRGTDTQYF. CDR3 DNA: TGTGCCAGCAGCTTAGCTGGGAGAGGGACAGATACGCAGTATTTT. The full variable domain, rest sourced from reference TRBV11-2 and TRBJ2-3, is EAGVAQSPRYKIIEKRQSVAFWCNPISGHATLYWYQQILGQGPKLLIQFQNNGVVDDSQLPKDRFSAERLKGVDSTLKIQPAKLEDSAVYLCASSLAGRGTDTQYFGPGTRLTVL.

In its sample, this clonotype was seen many times. The rearrangement links TRBV7-3 to TRBJ2-7, with 7 nucleotides matching TRBD2. The V gene end was trimmed by 0 bases and the J gene end by 2 bases; junction bases not matched to a gene: 4. The germline CDR1 and CDR2 sequences are SGHTA and FQGTGA. The CDR3 runs 15 residues. In DNA, the CDR3 is TGTGCCAGCAGCTTAACGGGCGGGAGCGCCTACGAGCAGTACTTC. Encoded protein: CASSLTGGSAYEQYF. Filled out from reference TRBV7-3 and TRBJ2-7, the complete variable domain reads GAGVSQTPSNKVTEKGKYVELRCDPISGHTALYWYRQSLGQGPEFLIYFQGTGAADDSGLPNDRFFAVRPEGSVSTLKIQRTERGDSAVYLCASSLTGGSAYEQYFGPGTRLTVT.

J is TRBJ1-6 and V is TRBV10-3; no clear D. Deletions cut 3 bases from V and 11 bases from J, with 17 bases between. Germline V CDR1 and CDR2: ENHRY, SYGVKD. This CDR3 spans 15 amino acids. As DNA, the CDR3 is TGTGCCATCAGTGAAAGGGCCCGGGAGCGGGCACCCCTCCACTTT. This gives the protein CAISERARERAPLHF.

At least ten counts were recorded for this clonotype. The rearrangement joins TRBV11-2 to TRBJ1-4, with D hard to call. V lost 4 bases and J lost 8, with 14 bases in between. Germline values: CDR1 SGHAT, CDR2 FQNNGV. This CDR3 spans 14 amino acids. CDR3: CASSSSLEGEKLFF. In nucleotides, the CDR3 is TGTGCCAGCAGCTCATCATTGGAGGGAGAAAAACTGTTTTTT.

The sample holds many counts of this clonotype. The CDR3 nucleotides are TGCGCCAGCAGCTTGGAGGGACAGCGTGGAAACACCATATATTTT. Translating gives CASSLEGQRGNTIYF. The chain employs TRBV5-1 and TRBJ1-3; TRBD1 aligns across 7 bases. In germline, CDR1 is SGHRS, CDR2 YFSETQ. V was pared by 0 bases and J by 3 bases, with 3 bases of the junction left unmatched. The CDR3 has 15 residues.

This clonotype came up many times. The CDR3 sequence: CAWSDRGDTEAFF. The CDR3, as DNA: TGTGCCTGGAGTGACAGGGGGGACACTGAAGCTTTCTTT. V and J are TRBV30 and TRBJ1-1, with 8 bases that match TRBD1. CDR3 length: 13 amino acids. Per germline, CDR1 GTSNPN and CDR2 SVGIG (reference sequence). V was pared by 1 base and J by 3 bases, with 1 base of the junction left unmatched.

This clonotype has only a few counts. The chain employs TRBV6-1 and TRBJ2-1; possible D gene TRBD2, 6 bases. The germline V gene has CDR1 MNHNS and CDR2 SASEGT. The V end lost 5 bases, the J end lost 4 bases, and 21 bases lay between the germline ends. The CDR3 has 17 residues. The CDR3 sequence is CASSRLWKVAAYNEQFF. In DNA form, the CDR3 reads TGTGCCAGCAGTCGACTGTGGAAAGTAGCGGCTTACAATGAGCAGTTCTTC.

The V gene is TRBV7-9, the J gene TRBJ2-7, with 9 bases lining up with TRBD1. The CDR3 has 13 residues. CDR1 is SEHNR and CDR2 is FQNEAQ in the germline V gene (reference sequence). After removal of 4 bases from V and 6 bases from J, the junction contained 4 bases not matched to a gene. In DNA, the CDR3 is TGTGCCAGCAGCTCTAAGACAGGGGGCGAGCAGTACTTC. This encodes CASSSKTGGEQYF.

The gene calls are TRBV4-1 and TRBJ1-4; 9 nucleotides line up with TRBD1. With V trimmed by 5 bases and J by 0 bases, 4 bases remained unmatched. The CDR3 loop spans 16 amino acids. The germline V gene has CDR1 MGHRA and CDR2 YSYEKL. The CDR3: CASSNGQGPTNEKLFF. DNA of the CDR3: TGCGCCAGCAGCAACGGACAGGGGCCAACTAATGAAAAACTGTTTTTT.

This clonotype was picked up many times. V usage is TRBV5-5 and J usage is TRBJ2-7, with D unclear. Trimming cost V 1 base and J 7 bases, with 9 bases left between them. CDR3 length equals 12 residues. CDR1 SGHKS and CDR2 YYEKEE come from the germline V gene (reference sequence). CDR3 loop: CASSLWVGEQYF. CDR3 nucleotide sequence: TGTGCCAGCAGCTTGTGGGTGGGGGAGCAGTACTTC.

Here the CDR3 reads CASSLGGSRNQPQHF. CDR3 in DNA: TGCGCCAGCAGCTTGGGGGGTAGTCGCAATCAGCCCCAGCATTTT. The chain carries TRBV5-1 and TRBJ1-5; D gene ambiguous. In germline, CDR1 is SGHRS, CDR2 YFSETQ. The ends were cut back, 0 bases at V and 2 bases at J, with 9 bases in the middle. The CDR3 contains 15 residues.

About this clonotype itself: Sequence at one end of the junction differs from germline and may be a read error. The chain carries TRBV5-1 and TRBJ2-1, with D perhaps given as TRBD1 or TRBD2 (5 bases each). CDR1 is SGHRS and CDR2 is YFSETQ in the germline V gene. The CDR3 is 14 amino acids. The CDR3 region is CASSLESGDHEQFF. In DNA, the CDR3 is TGTGCCAGCAGCTTAGAGTCCGGGGACCATGAGCAGTTCTTC.

This clonotype was seen a few times. The rearrangement links TRBV30 to TRBJ2-7; 7 bases are a match to TRBD1. The ends lost 4 bases at V and 9 bases at J; junction bases unmatched: 15. Germline CDR1 reads GTSNPN; CDR2 reads SVGIG (reference sequence). The CDR3 contains 14 residues. CDR3: CAWTPPGGISAQYF. The CDR3 DNA is TGTGCCTGGACGCCCCCAGGGGGAATTTCCGCGCAGTACTTC.

This clonotype has just a few counts. The CDR3 DNA reads as TGTGCCTGGGGGACAGGGAACTCCTACGAGCAGTACTTC. Translating it yields CAWGTGNSYEQYF. The J gene is TRBJ2-7, the V gene TRBV30, with TRBD1 identical over 9 bases. The CDR3 contains 13 residues. After removal of 5 bases from V and 0 bases from J, the junction contained 2 bases not matched to a gene. Germline CDR1 reads GTSNPN; CDR2 reads SVGIG (reference sequence).

This chain uses TRBV27 with TRBJ2-1; 8 nucleotides align to TRBD2. CDR1 MNHEY and CDR2 SMNVEV come from the germline V gene (reference sequence). CDR3 length: 15 residues. V gave up 5 bases and J gave up 7 bases; unmatched junction bases: 10. DNA for the CDR3: TGTGCCAGCAGTCTTACCCCGTCTAGCGGGAATGAGCAGTTCTTC. It yields the protein CASSLTPSSGNEQFF.

The rearrangement joins TRBV6-1 to TRBJ1-5; no reliable D call. V was clipped by 3 bases and J by 3 bases, with 12 bases between them. The V gene's germline CDR1 is MNHNS and CDR2 SASEGT. The CDR3 is made up of 15 amino acids. CDR3 in amino acids: CASSDLPLFNQPQHF. The CDR3 nucleotides read TGTGCCAGCAGTGACCTACCGCTTTTCAATCAGCCCCAGCATTTT.

The V and J genes are TRBV27 and TRBJ2-1, with D maybe TRBD1 (6 bases). V lost 7 bases and J 6 bases, leaving 7 bases between the germline ends. Germline CDR1 and CDR2: MNHEY and SMNVEV (reference sequence). The length of the CDR3 is 11 residues. This chain's CDR3 is CASKGGNEQFF. CDR3 nucleotide sequence: TGTGCCAGCAAAGGGGGCAATGAGCAGTTCTTC.

The table lists this clonotype with many counts. This chain uses TRBV3-1 with TRBJ2-7; D is undetermined. CDR1 and CDR2 (germline): LGHDT, YNNKEL (reference sequence). Trimming shortened V by 0 bases and J by 0 bases, and 6 bases separated the two germline ends. This CDR3 is built from 14 residues. CDR3 bases: TGTGCCAGCAGCCAAGAGCTGAGCTCCTACGAGCAGTACTTC. This gives the protein CASSQELSSYEQYF.

V gene TRBV7-2 combines with J gene TRBJ2-6; D possibly corresponds to TRBD2 (6 bases). Deletions cut 7 bases from V and 0 bases from J, with 16 bases between. CDR1 is SGHTA and CDR2 is FQGNSA in the germline V gene. The CDR3 is 17 residues long. The CDR3 DNA follows: TGTGCCAGCACCTCCCGGGAGCCGTTCTCTGGGGCCAACGTCCTGACTTTC. Translating it yields CASTSREPFSGANVLTF.

This chain links TRBV29-1 with TRBJ2-1; 12 nucleotides agree with TRBD2. The ends lost 1 base at V and 9 bases at J; junction bases unmatched: 7. The germline gives CDR1 SQVTM, CDR2 ANQGSEA. The CDR3 consists of 15 residues. CDR3 loop: CSVEARLAGEGEQFF. The DNA of the CDR3 is TGCAGCGTTGAAGCCCGACTAGCGGGAGAGGGTGAGCAGTTCTTC.

This clonotype was counted a few times. The V gene is TRBV7-8, the J gene TRBJ2-4; D unresolved. In germline, CDR1 is SGHVS, CDR2 FQNEAQ. The V end was cut by 5 bases, the J end by 0 bases, with 17 bases between. CDR3 length equals 17 residues. The CDR3 reads CASSLRLAELAKNIQYF. Written as DNA, the CDR3 is TGTGCCAGCAGCCTAAGGCTTGCAGAACTAGCCAAAAACATTCAGTACTTC.

The chain links TRBV5-1 to TRBJ2-2, with D tentatively TRBD1 (6 bases). Germline V gene lookup returns CDR1 SGHRS and CDR2 YFSETQ. Trimming took 1 base from V and 6 from J, leaving 16 bases between them. The CDR3 is 16 amino acids. The CDR3 bases are TGCGCCAGCAGCTTGAAGCAGGGGAGTGCGCCCGGGGAGCTGTTTTTT. Residues: CASSLKQGSAPGELFF.